A selection of T cell receptor beta chains follows, all from one sample in a study of blood T cell repertoires in COVID-19. This table comes from immunoSEQ multiplex PCR, and its TCRdb copy is limited to in-frame clones, with some not included. The sample carries 250,000 or so clones, approximately 89% recorded once. The source material was PBMCs or T cells enriched from blood (not recorded which). The receptors stem from a man between 35 and 55 years old who had been exposed to COVID-19. The CDR3 runs from the conserved cysteine through the conserved F or W. Each record gives: CDR3 DNA, CDR3 protein, V gene, D gene, J gene, clone size, CDR3 length. D genes are given only for firm matches. The size of a clone is reported for some rows only, either as once, few or many, or as a class for expanded clones.

CDR3nt: TGTGCCAGCAGCCCCACCGGGACTAGCCGGGGCGGAACCCAGTACTTC; CDR3aa: CASSPTGTSRGGTQYF; v_gene: TRBV7-3; d_gene: TRBD2; j_gene: TRBJ2-5; abundance: NA; len: 16
CDR3nt: TGTGCCAGCAGCACTCCCGGGGGAACCGAGCAGTTCTTC; CDR3aa: CASSTPGGTEQFF; v_gene: TRBV6-5; d_gene: NA; j_gene: TRBJ2-1; abundance: NA; len: 13
CDR3nt: TGTGCCAGCAGTTTGGGGGGAGCCGGGTCCCACTCTGGAAACACCATATATTTT; CDR3aa: CASSLGGAGSHSGNTIYF; v_gene: TRBV28; d_gene: NA; j_gene: TRBJ1-3; abundance: NA; len: 18
CDR3nt: TGTGCCAGTAGTCCTCGAAAACCGGGACAGAATTCACCCCTCCACTTT; CDR3aa: CASSPRKPGQNSPLHF; v_gene: TRBV19; d_gene: TRBD1; j_gene: TRBJ1-6; abundance: NA; len: 16
CDR3nt: TGTGCCAGCAGCTCCCCAACAGGGTCAGGGCCCAAAAACATTCAGTACTTC; CDR3aa: CASSSPTGSGPKNIQYF; v_gene: TRBV21-1; d_gene: NA; j_gene: TRBJ2-4; abundance: NA; len: 17
CDR3nt: TGTGCCAGCAGTGAATTAGGGACAGGGGCAACCTACGAGCAGTACTTC; CDR3aa: CASSELGTGATYEQYF; v_gene: TRBV25-1; d_gene: TRBD1; j_gene: TRBJ2-7; abundance: once; len: 16
CDR3nt: TGTGCCAGCACCTCAGAGGCGGCCGGGGAGCTGTTTTTT; CDR3aa: CASTSEAAGELFF; v_gene: TRBV6-5; d_gene: NA; j_gene: TRBJ2-2; abundance: NA; len: 13
CDR3nt: TGTGCCAGCAGAGGAGACAGGGGAGGACTAGCGGGAGTGGTCACCGGGGAGCTGTTTTTT; CDR3aa: CASRGDRGGLAGVVTGELFF; v_gene: TRBV13; d_gene: TRBD2; j_gene: TRBJ2-2; abundance: NA; len: 20
CDR3nt: TGTGCCAGCAGCCAGGGCCGCTCTGGAAACACCATATATTTT; CDR3aa: CASSQGRSGNTIYF; v_gene: TRBV13; d_gene: NA; j_gene: TRBJ1-3; abundance: NA; len: 14
CDR3nt: TGTGCCACCAGGACGACTAGCGGGAGCTACGAGCAGTACTTC; CDR3aa: CATRTTSGSYEQYF; v_gene: TRBV15; d_gene: TRBD2; j_gene: TRBJ2-7; abundance: NA; len: 14
CDR3nt: TGTGCCAGCAGCACTGGACAGCCAGGTTTCACAGATACGCAGTATTTT; CDR3aa: CASSTGQPGFTDTQYF; v_gene: TRBV5-6; d_gene: NA; j_gene: TRBJ2-3; abundance: NA; len: 16
CDR3nt: TGTGCCAGCAGCCCAGGGACTACTACCAACACTGAAGCTTTCTTT; CDR3aa: CASSPGTTTNTEAFF; v_gene: TRBV3-1/TRBV3-2; d_gene: NA; j_gene: TRBJ1-1; abundance: NA; len: 15
CDR3nt: TGTGCCAGCAGCCCTAGAATAGCTCTCGGTCTCGAGCAGTACTTC; CDR3aa: CASSPRIALGLEQYF; v_gene: TRBV7-3; d_gene: NA; j_gene: TRBJ2-7; abundance: NA; len: 15
CDR3nt: TGTGCCAGCAGTTTAGAGAGCTCCTACGAGCAGTACTTC; CDR3aa: CASSLESSYEQYF; v_gene: TRBV28; d_gene: NA; j_gene: TRBJ2-7; abundance: once; len: 13
CDR3nt: TGTGCCAGCTGGAAGTCCAGGGACACAGATACGCAGTATTTT; CDR3aa: CASWKSRDTDTQYF; v_gene: TRBV27; d_gene: NA; j_gene: TRBJ2-3; abundance: few; len: 14
CDR3nt: TGCGCCAGCAGCCGGGATAGCGGGGGCAACTACGAGCAGTACTTC; CDR3aa: CASSRDSGGNYEQYF; v_gene: TRBV5-1; d_gene: TRBD2; j_gene: TRBJ2-7; abundance: NA; len: 15
CDR3nt: TGTGCCAGCTCACCATCCGGGACAGGGATGAACGAGCAGTACTTC; CDR3aa: CASSPSGTGMNEQYF; v_gene: TRBV18; d_gene: TRBD1; j_gene: TRBJ2-7; abundance: NA; len: 15
CDR3nt: TGTGCCAGCGGACAGCTAGAAAATCAGCCCCAGCATTTT; CDR3aa: CASGQLENQPQHF; v_gene: TRBV2; d_gene: NA; j_gene: TRBJ1-5; abundance: NA; len: 13
CDR3nt: TGTGCCAGCAGTGAAGCGGTCGCGTATGGCTACACCTTC; CDR3aa: CASSEAVAYGYTF; v_gene: TRBV6-1; d_gene: NA; j_gene: TRBJ1-2; abundance: NA; len: 13
CDR3nt: TGTGCCAGTAGTATAGGGGCGGGAGCCCTCGGGGCCCAGTACTTC; CDR3aa: CASSIGAGALGAQYF; v_gene: TRBV19; d_gene: TRBD2; j_gene: TRBJ2-5; abundance: few; len: 15
CDR3nt: TGTGCCAGCAGCTTGGGGACTAGCGGGAGCTACGAGCAGTACTTC; CDR3aa: CASSLGTSGSYEQYF; v_gene: TRBV5-4; d_gene: TRBD2; j_gene: TRBJ2-7; abundance: once; len: 15
CDR3nt: TGTGCCAGCAGCCCGATAAGGGGGTACGAGCAGTACTTC; CDR3aa: CASSPIRGYEQYF; v_gene: TRBV14; d_gene: NA; j_gene: TRBJ2-7; abundance: NA; len: 13
CDR3nt: TGCAGCGTTGATAGTTATGGCTATGGCTACACCTTC; CDR3aa: CSVDSYGYGYTF; v_gene: TRBV29-1; d_gene: NA; j_gene: TRBJ1-2; abundance: NA; len: 12
CDR3nt: TGTGCCTGGGGGGGCCCAGGGGGGATCAATGGCTACACCTTC; CDR3aa: CAWGGPGGINGYTF; v_gene: TRBV30; d_gene: TRBD1; j_gene: TRBJ1-2; abundance: NA; len: 14
CDR3nt: TGTGCCAGCAGTTACCCAACCTTACAGGGCCACACTGAAGCTTTCTTT; CDR3aa: CASSYPTLQGHTEAFF; v_gene: TRBV6-5; d_gene: NA; j_gene: TRBJ1-1; abundance: NA; len: 16
CDR3nt: TGTGCCAGCAGTGAACTGAGGGCCCCCATGGAGACCCAGTACTTC; CDR3aa: CASSELRAPMETQYF; v_gene: TRBV2; d_gene: NA; j_gene: TRBJ2-5; abundance: once; len: 15
CDR3nt: TGTGCCAGCAGCCGAGACAGGGGAAAATACAATGAGCAGTTCTTC; CDR3aa: CASSRDRGKYNEQFF; v_gene: TRBV7-3; d_gene: TRBD1; j_gene: TRBJ2-1; abundance: NA; len: 15
CDR3nt: TGTGCCACCAGCAGTAGACAGGTGATCCAGCCCCAGCATTTT; CDR3aa: CATSSRQVIQPQHF; v_gene: TRBV15; d_gene: NA; j_gene: TRBJ1-5; abundance: NA; len: 14
CDR3nt: TGTGCCAGCAGCTCCAGCGGGGCTGAAGGGGAGACCCAGTACTTC; CDR3aa: CASSSSGAEGETQYF; v_gene: TRBV9; d_gene: TRBD2; j_gene: TRBJ2-5; abundance: NA; len: 15
CDR3nt: TGTGCCAGCAGTTTAGACGACGGAGGCTATGGCTACACCTTC; CDR3aa: CASSLDDGGYGYTF; v_gene: TRBV28; d_gene: NA; j_gene: TRBJ1-2; abundance: NA; len: 14